This is a list of T cell receptor beta chains from one sample in a study of T cell repertoires in cytomegalovirus infection. TCRdb re-called the reads through MiXCR, storing one row per CDR3 protein. The sample records over 150,000 distinct CDR3 sequences, about a sixth being singletons. The source material was CD8+ T cells from PBMCs. The receptors were sampled from a human donor in good health (CMV status not recorded). Some clones in this sample may be carry-over from other donors' samples. CDR3s include the opening cysteine and the closing phenylalanine or tryptophan. D genes are given only for firm matches. Clone size is shown for a subset of rows, as once, few, many or a class of expanded clone.

v_gene,j_gene,abundance,d_gene,CDR3nt,CDR3aa
TRBV27,TRBJ2-5,few,NA,TGTGCCAGCAGTTTGTCCCCGGGAGCTCTAGAGACCCAGTACTTC,CASSLSPGALETQYF
TRBV6-2/TRBV6-3,TRBJ1-2,NA,NA,TGTGCCAGCAGTTACTCGAGGGAGGAACCCATAACTAACTATGGCTACACCTTC,CASSYSREEPITNYGYTF
TRBV7-8,TRBJ1-1,few,NA,TGTGCCAGCAGCTTAGGAGGTGAGGCTGAAGCTTTCTTT,CASSLGGEAEAFF
TRBV6-2/TRBV6-3,TRBJ2-5,NA,NA,TGTGCCAGCAGTAGACGGGGTCGGGAGACCCAGTACTTC,CASSRRGRETQYF
TRBV7-2,TRBJ2-1,NA,TRBD1,TGTGCCAGCAGCTATTACAGGGGTAGAGATGAGCAGTTCTTC,CASSYYRGRDEQFF
TRBV28,TRBJ2-2,few,NA,TGTGCCAGCATTCCGTCTCTGGCAGAAGAGGTGAACACCGGGGAGCTGTTTTTT,CASIPSLAEEVNTGELFF
TRBV29-1,TRBJ1-2,few,NA,TGCAGCGTGTTGACAGGCAGTGTCTATGGCTACACCTTC,CSVLTGSVYGYTF
TRBV24-1,TRBJ2-3,NA,NA,TGTGCCACCAGTGATTTGATTAAGGGGTCAGCGGATACGCAGTATTTT,CATSDLIKGSADTQYF
TRBV28,TRBJ2-7,NA,NA,TGTGCCAGCAGTTTATTTAGGGACGTGTACGAGCAGTACTTC,CASSLFRDVYEQYF
TRBV28,TRBJ2-1,NA,TRBD2,TGTGCCAGCAGTTCGCCCGTTTGGGTAGCGGGGGGCGAATCGACTACCTACAATGAGCAGTTCTTC,CASSSPVWVAGGESTTYNEQFF
TRBV10-3,TRBJ2-7,NA,NA,TGTGCCATCAGGGATATCCGAACGGACGAGCAGTACTTC,CAIRDIRTDEQYF
TRBV4-3,TRBJ1-4,NA,TRBD1,TGCGCCAGCAGCCAAGGACAGGGGCTAGCTAATGAAAAACTGTTTTTT,CASSQGQGLANEKLFF
TRBV12-3/TRBV12-4,TRBJ2-7,NA,NA,TGTGCCAGCAGTTTACAGGGGAGCGGCTACGAGCAGTACTTC,CASSLQGSGYEQYF
TRBV19,TRBJ1-5,NA,NA,TGTGCCAGTAGTATAGATAACGGCCTCAATCAGCCCCAGCATTTT,CASSIDNGLNQPQHF
TRBV6-5,TRBJ1-1,NA,NA,TGTGCCAGCATATATTTCAGGGGAGGGGGCACTGAAGCTTTCTTT,CASIYFRGGGTEAFF
TRBV12-3/TRBV12-4,TRBJ2-7,NA,TRBD1,TGTGCCAGCAGTTTGGACAGGGAAGTCAACGAGCAGTACTTC,CASSLDREVNEQYF
TRBV28,TRBJ1-1,NA,NA,TGTGCCAGCAGTTTCTTGGGAGAGGGCACTGAAGCTTTCTTT,CASSFLGEGTEAFF
TRBV27,TRBJ2-7,few,TRBD1,TGTGCCAGCAGCCGAGGGGGCGTTCTCAGTGGCTACGAGCAGTACTTC,CASSRGGVLSGYEQYF
TRBV7-6,TRBJ2-3,few,NA,TGTGCCAGCAGCTTTAGACAGGGCACAGATACGCAGTATTTT,CASSFRQGTDTQYF
TRBV10-2,TRBJ2-1,NA,NA,TGCGCCAGCAGTGTGAGCGAATTCTCCTACAATGAGCAGTTCTTC,CASSVSEFSYNEQFF
TRBV2,TRBJ2-5,NA,NA,TGTGCCAGCAAACTGTACCAAGAGACCCAGTACTTC,CASKLYQETQYF